These T cell receptor beta chains were read from a single sample in a study of shared clonotypes between healthy human individuals. Repertoires were generated with immunoSEQ multiplex PCR, while TCRdb's copy carries only in-frame clones and drops some. The table has approximately 1.5 million clones, 95% to 99% seen once. Sequencing used naive CD4+ T cells sorted from blood. These receptors were obtained from a man aged 30 to 39 in good health. The CDR3 runs from the conserved cysteine through the conserved F or W. The order of the fields is J gene, D gene, V gene, CDR3 protein. The D gene is left open where the match is weak.

j_call: TRBJ2-2; d_call: TRBD2; v_call: TRBV7-8; cdr3_aa: CASSAFYAGVIGELFF
j_call: TRBJ2-1; d_call: TRBD2; v_call: TRBV5-6; cdr3_aa: CASSLGSGLAGGPGNEQFF
j_call: TRBJ2-3; d_call: TRBD2; v_call: TRBV27; cdr3_aa: CASSSRVGGGTDTQYF
j_call: TRBJ1-4; d_call: .; v_call: TRBV5-1; cdr3_aa: CASQLVVKLFF
j_call: TRBJ2-3; d_call: .; v_call: TRBV2; cdr3_aa: CASSKTRDTQYF
j_call: TRBJ2-5; d_call: .; v_call: TRBV5-1; cdr3_aa: CASSLASGVGETQYF
j_call: TRBJ1-2; d_call: TRBD1; v_call: TRBV7-6; cdr3_aa: CASTIREGQGPNYGYTF
j_call: TRBJ2-3; d_call: TRBD2; v_call: TRBV2; cdr3_aa: CASSSGTYSDTQYF
j_call: TRBJ2-3; d_call: TRBD2; v_call: TRBV4-1; cdr3_aa: CASSQEGPGGNTDTQYF
j_call: TRBJ2-3; d_call: TRBD2; v_call: TRBV5-4; cdr3_aa: CASSLGPGGPTDTQYF
j_call: TRBJ2-2; d_call: .; v_call: TRBV19; cdr3_aa: CASNRVSTGELFF
j_call: TRBJ2-2; d_call: TRBD2; v_call: TRBV5-1; cdr3_aa: CASSLGLAGGPAGELFF
j_call: TRBJ1-1; d_call: .; v_call: TRBV5-1; cdr3_aa: CASSLALGDTEAFF
j_call: TRBJ1-1; d_call: .; v_call: TRBV4-2; cdr3_aa: CASSRADSVTEAFF
j_call: TRBJ2-7; d_call: TRBD1; v_call: TRBV10-3; cdr3_aa: CAISVSGQSYEQYF
j_call: TRBJ1-2; d_call: TRBD1; v_call: TRBV6-4; cdr3_aa: CASSDPSIQQGMRGYTF
j_call: TRBJ1-4; d_call: .; v_call: TRBV7-2; cdr3_aa: CASSRRANEKLFF
j_call: TRBJ2-7; d_call: TRBD1; v_call: TRBV6-1; cdr3_aa: CASKGTVYEQYF
j_call: TRBJ2-7; d_call: .; v_call: TRBV2; cdr3_aa: CASSERHEQYF
j_call: TRBJ2-7; d_call: .; v_call: TRBV5-4; cdr3_aa: CASSFETGRSYEQYF
j_call: TRBJ2-1; d_call: TRBD2; v_call: TRBV9; cdr3_aa: CASSVAGEGLAASAQFF
j_call: TRBJ1-5; d_call: .; v_call: TRBV4-1; cdr3_aa: CASSQGVVGGEPQHF
j_call: TRBJ1-5; d_call: .; v_call: TRBV2; cdr3_aa: CASSDHQPQHF
j_call: TRBJ2-1; d_call: .; v_call: TRBV11-2; cdr3_aa: CASSLDPRENNEQFF
j_call: TRBJ2-1; d_call: TRBD2; v_call: TRBV7-9; cdr3_aa: CASSSRLAGGFIYNEQFF
j_call: TRBJ1-1; d_call: .; v_call: TRBV9; cdr3_aa: CASSVDPGMNTEAFF
j_call: TRBJ1-5; d_call: .; v_call: TRBV19; cdr3_aa: CASSTKIVSNQPQHF
j_call: TRBJ2-3; d_call: TRBD2; v_call: TRBV18; cdr3_aa: CASSPTSGGGDTQYF
j_call: TRBJ2-2; d_call: TRBD2; v_call: TRBV28; cdr3_aa: CASSPSPGTSGSADTGELFF
j_call: TRBJ2-1; d_call: TRBD2; v_call: TRBV18; cdr3_aa: CASSSKRGYSYNEQFF
j_call: TRBJ1-5; d_call: TRBD1; v_call: TRBV28; cdr3_aa: CASSFGQGLNQPQHF
j_call: TRBJ1-2; d_call: TRBD1; v_call: TRBV7-9; cdr3_aa: CASSLDSRQGGNYGYTF
j_call: TRBJ2-5; d_call: .; v_call: TRBV7-9; cdr3_aa: CASSLVIRGWETQYF
j_call: TRBJ2-2; d_call: TRBD2; v_call: TRBV2; cdr3_aa: CASRREPQYGELFF
j_call: TRBJ2-7; d_call: TRBD1; v_call: TRBV11-3; cdr3_aa: CASSLGPDRAHEQYF
j_call: TRBJ2-1; d_call: .; v_call: TRBV28; cdr3_aa: CASSFGTGGSASYQFF
j_call: TRBJ2-1; d_call: TRBD2; v_call: TRBV7-9; cdr3_aa: CASRTSGQHNEQFF
j_call: TRBJ2-4; d_call: TRBD1; v_call: TRBV4-3; cdr3_aa: CASSQDSPDRVLAKNIQYF
j_call: TRBJ2-1; d_call: .; v_call: TRBV10-2; cdr3_aa: CASRWAAEGEQFF
j_call: TRBJ2-7; d_call: .; v_call: TRBV11-2; cdr3_aa: CASSFPLQVYYEQYF
j_call: TRBJ2-4; d_call: .; v_call: TRBV9; cdr3_aa: CASSAQDIQYF
j_call: TRBJ1-1; d_call: .; v_call: TRBV2; cdr3_aa: CASIPRWNTEAFF
j_call: TRBJ2-1; d_call: TRBD2; v_call: TRBV9; cdr3_aa: CASSVQGLAGNEQFF
j_call: TRBJ2-5; d_call: .; v_call: TRBV7-2; cdr3_aa: CASSLEAGPRETQYF
j_call: TRBJ2-2; d_call: .; v_call: TRBV7-6; cdr3_aa: CANPQSPYDPLAPNTGELFF
j_call: TRBJ2-1; d_call: TRBD2; v_call: TRBV15; cdr3_aa: CATSSFFGTSGINEQFF
j_call: TRBJ2-7; d_call: TRBD2; v_call: TRBV5-4; cdr3_aa: CASSLKREKSYEQYF
j_call: TRBJ2-1; d_call: .; v_call: TRBV21-1; cdr3_aa: CASSNYELNCSYNEQFF
j_call: TRBJ2-3; d_call: .; v_call: TRBV7-9; cdr3_aa: CASNRGRTTTDTQYF
j_call: TRBJ1-3; d_call: .; v_call: TRBV7-9; cdr3_aa: CASSLEGLNF
j_call: TRBJ2-7; d_call: TRBD1; v_call: TRBV18; cdr3_aa: CASSQDRGFTYEQYF
j_call: TRBJ2-5; d_call: .; v_call: TRBV5-1; cdr3_aa: CASSLRPGSQETQYF